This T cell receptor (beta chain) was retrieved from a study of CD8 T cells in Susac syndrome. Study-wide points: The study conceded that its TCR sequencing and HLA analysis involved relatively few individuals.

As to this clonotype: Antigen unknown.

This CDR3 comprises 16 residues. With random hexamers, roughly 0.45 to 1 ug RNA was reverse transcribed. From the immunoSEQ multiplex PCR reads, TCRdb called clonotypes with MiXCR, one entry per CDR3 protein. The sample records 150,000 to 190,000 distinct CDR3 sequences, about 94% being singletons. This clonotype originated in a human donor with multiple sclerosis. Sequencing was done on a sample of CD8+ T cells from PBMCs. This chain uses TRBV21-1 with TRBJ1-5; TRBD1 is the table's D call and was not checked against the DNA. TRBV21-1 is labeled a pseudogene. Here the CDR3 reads CASSKVGTDRKQPQHF. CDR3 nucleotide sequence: TGTGCCAGCAGCAAAGTAGGGACCGACAGGAAGCAGCCCCAGCATTTT.